This TCR beta chain emerged from a study of OX40 agonist ivuxolimab in advanced cancers. The overall study: Partial responses occurred in Three dose-escalation patients, one with hepatocellular carcinoma and two with cutaneous melanoma.

Between the trimmed V and J ends, which lost 4 bases and 6 bases, there was a span of 10 bases. CDR3 length: 13 amino acids. Germline-derived CDR1 and CDR2 are SGHRS and YFSETQ. Generated by immunoSEQ multiplex PCR, the TCRdb table keeps only in-frame clones and is missing some. Here the sample spans 77,000 or so clones, about nine tenths being singletons. The V call is TRBV5-1, the J call TRBJ2-2; D is possibly TRBD2 (6 bases). The sample was CD4+ or CD8+ T cells sorted from blood, taken in a trial of the OX40 agonist ivuxolimab. This clonotype was sampled from an adult with an advanced solid tumor such as melanoma, head and neck, liver or kidney cancer. The CDR3 coding sequence is TGCGCCAGCAGCCGGGACTTCTCCGGGGAGCTGTTTTTT. This gives the protein CASSRDFSGELFF. The complete variable domain, with remaining parts taken from reference TRBV5-1 and TRBJ2-2, reads KAGVTQTPRYLIKTRGQQVTLSCSPISGHRSVSWYQQTPGQGLQFLFEYFSETQRNKGNFPGRFSGRQFSNSRSEMNVSTLELGDSALYLCASSRDFSGELFFGEGSRLTVL.